This T cell receptor (beta chain) was captured by sequencing in a study of regulatory T cells in long-lasting Graves disease. Overall study: Patients newly diagnosed with Graves' had been on antithyroid drugs for under 3 months.

The time point here: newly diagnosed GD, antithyroid drugs for less than 3 months. PBMC-derived RNA was used for the TCR library. As for this clonotype: Its antigen is as yet unknown.

Between the trimmed V and J ends, which lost 8 bases and 8 bases, there was a span of 12 bases. In germline, CDR1 is MGHDK, CDR2 SYGVNS. This CDR3 has 11 amino acids. Construction of the TCR beta libraries employed iRepertoire HTBI primers in conjunction with Arm-PCR of CDR3 regions. TCRdb fed the multiplex PCR reads into MiXCR, producing one record per CDR3 protein. This table holds about 610,000 distinct CDR3 sequences, approximately 16% found once. Broader study findings: Persistent patients had a count of shared public clonotypes (approximately 3,000) that exceeded that of new patients (about 930). Exclusively peripheral blood, rather than thyroid tissue, was studied. The study found TRBV28, TRBJ1-2 and TRBJ2-5 favored in persistent disease.

The sample was also linked to a second study, of T cells in Graves' hyperthyroidism and ophthalmopathy.

The TCR comes from a man between 18 and 29 years old with Graves disease. The chain uses TRBV25-1 and TRBJ1-2; weak D call: TRBD1 (6 bases). The sequenced sample was peripheral blood mononuclear cells (PBMCs), obtained at new diagnosis, from a patient treated with antithyroid drugs. In DNA, the CDR3 is TGTGCCAGCTATACAGGGATAGGCTACACCTTC. The encoded protein is CASYTGIGYTF.